Described below is a single T cell receptor beta chain sequence and its context. The table lists this clone with a few counts. Its antigen is still unknown. Base qualities are not recorded, but no much larger clone differs from it by a single base. Other DNA sequences in this sample translate to the same CDR3. This sample was included in a study of beta chain features in type 1 diabetes (dated by TCRdb to the late 2010s). Turning to the overall study: Mean age, gender distribution, total cell number and subset yield were not different between patients and healthy donors. Across all samples, approximately 100 million sorted cells were examined, and cell number per subset correlated strongly with RNA yield. Regulatory and stem cell-like memory subsets were obtained from only 8 patients and roughly 8 healthy donors, while naive and central memory subsets were obtained from all 30 or so donors. In the study, TCRB repertoires of sorted circulating CD4+ T cell subsets from recently diagnosed type 1 diabetes patients were compared with those of matched healthy donors.

The full study reports these points: HLA sub-analyses involved small numbers of individuals, so any influence of HLA type on TCRB rearrangement remained unresolved. Sequencing cDNA rather than genomic DNA could over-represent highly expressing activated cells, although activation and CD3 levels did not differ between groups. Shorter templates might have been favored by PCR, but patient and control samples were amplified and corrected together, so both groups would have been affected equally by any skew. Naive, central memory and regulatory TCRB repertoires appeared to be more alike among patients than among healthy donors. Fewer insertions and more nucleotide deletions at VDJ recombination sites were observed in patients with type 1 diabetes, implying thymic rearrangement abnormalities. In all four CD4+ subsets, TCRB CDR3 length was moderately but significantly shorter in type 1 diabetes patients.

The High Capacity cDNA Reverse Transcription Kit was used to reverse transcribe all of the isolated RNA, meaning that expressed TCRB transcripts were what got sequenced. Deep immunoSEQ sequencing was applied to naive, central memory and regulatory T cell samples, giving an average of about 3.57 million total reads per sample. Sorted cells were lysed in RLT buffer, and RNA was extracted using DNase-treated RNeasy Micro or Mini kits according to cell number. To prevent cross-contamination, every cell subset was processed on its own, while patient and healthy donor samples were processed together. TCRB sequences were amplified from cDNA with the immunoSEQ multiplex PCR, producing 87-bp fragments spanning the CDR3 region. Sequencing of the amplicons was performed on the Illumina HiSeq platform. From the authors' description of their analysis: Synthetic template baselines were used to correct PCR bias computationally, reads within Hamming distance 2 were collapsed, and singletons that could not be merged were discarded. Reads were aligned against IMGT so that V, D and J genes, CDR3 length and insertions or deletions at six rearrangement sites could be assigned. Within each subset, clonotype counts were normalized to sorted cell number, and only after that were true diversity and Gini coefficients computed with the tcR R package. The overlap coefficient, calculated on TCRB nucleotide sequences, was used to measure repertoire sharing. As a proxy for the pre-selection repertoire, out-of-frame TCRB sequences from naive cells were analyzed. The source is immuneACCESS, and TCRdb retained only in-frame sequences with V and J called. Part of the clones is not carried over; for the studies checked, unresolved V genes explain less than half of this, and the remainder is unexplained. The DNA gave D and trimming, while V, J and clone size come from that table. Within this sample are under 850,000 clones, with roughly 13% of them counted one time only. The top ten hold approximately 0.02% of the sample.

Each donor gave one peripheral blood draw, roughly 0.11 L on average, collected into heparinised tubes. Using a panel that included CD45RO, CCR7, CD25, CD127, CD95 and CD27, naive, central memory, regulatory and stem cell-like memory CD4+ T cells were sorted on a BD FACSAria II. Every sorted population had a purity above 98%. PBMCs were isolated immediately by Lymphoprep density gradient centrifugation and stained directly without culture. So that batch effects would be minimized, each experiment stained and sorted samples in pairs, pairing one healthy donor with one patient. CDR1 and CDR2 (SQVTM, ANQGSEA) derive from the germline V gene. Relative to germline, V is 4 bases shorter and J is 0 bases shorter, with 13 bases between their ends. The CDR3 holds 16 amino acids from the cysteine to the phenylalanine. The entry retains the CDR3 DNA only, 48 bases that are in frame from base 1.

Here the chain combines TRBV29-1 and TRBJ2-6; no D gene can be assigned with confidence. The sequenced sample consisted of naive CD4+ T cells from blood. The cell subset or site label corresponds to: true naive CD4+ T cells. The source of this sequence is a man in his late teens or twenties with type 1 diabetes. The nucleotide sequence is TGCAGCGTTGTAGTCGGATGGAACTCTGGGGCCAACGTCCTGACTTTC. This sequence encodes CSVVVGWNSGANVLTF. The entire variable domain, with the stretches around the CDR3 drawn from the reference TRBV29-1 and TRBJ2-6 proteins, is SAVISQKPSRDICQRGTSLTIQCQVDSQVTMMFWYRQQPGQSLTLIATANQGSEATYESGFVIDKFPISRPNLTFSTLTVSNMSPEDSSIYLCSVVVGWNSGANVLTFGAGSRLTVL.